This TCR beta chain was recovered during a study of blood T cell repertoires in COVID-19. Study as a whole: Material from acute and convalescent COVID-19 was sourced from the United States, Italy and Spain. Nucleic acid was either cDNA or gDNA, and it came from T cells, B-cell-depleted T cells, or PBMCs.

The germline V gene has CDR1 LNHDA and CDR2 SQIVND (reference sequence). The CDR3 totals 18 residues. With 7 bases clipped from V and 1 base from J, the junction kept 11 bases outside the gene matches. In the original analysis: Reference gene primer amplification yielded estimated nucleated cell counts. The protocol was immunoSEQ multiplex PCR, while the TCRdb copy is restricted to in-frame clones and leaves out a portion. V, J and clone size were drawn from that table, and D and trimming were deduced from the DNA. This repertoire shows approximately 60,000 clones, approximately 95% found once; its top ten account for about 3%.

Sequenced input: peripheral blood. The chain has TRBV19 and TRBJ2-6; 9 nucleotides match TRBD1. This TCR derives from a man in his 70s with active COVID-19. The CDR3 is CASTVGQGKWSGANVLTF. The CDR3 nucleotides are TGTGCCAGTACTGTAGGACAGGGGAAATGGTCTGGGGCCAACGTCCTGACTTTC.